This T cell receptor (beta chain) was recovered during a study of T cells in Graves' hyperthyroidism and ophthalmopathy. Study summary: Pretreatment peripheral blood was obtained at initial diagnosis.

TCR beta CDR3 regions were amplified from RNA. During a first-round RT-PCR of the TCR CDR3, the HTBI primer set was used. Each CDR3 protein gets one entry after TCRdb re-called the multiplex PCR reads with MiXCR. Of 400,000 to 600,000 distinct CDR3 sequences in the sample, about 16% were seen once. This clonotype has ten or more counts. This CDR3 has 16 residues. V was pared by 5 bases and J by 0 bases, with 10 bases of the junction left unmatched. CDR1 DFQATT and CDR2 SNEGSKA come from the germline V gene (reference sequence). Patients affected by ophthalmopathy presented a Clinical Activity Score of at least 3, a NOSPECS grade of at least 4, and disease duration below 3 months.

This TCR came from a woman in her thirties with Graves' ophthalmopathy. Material: blood. This chain uses TRBV20-1 with TRBJ2-3, with 8 bases identical to TRBD1. CDR3 region: CSAHNLRQGSTDTQYF. The DNA of the CDR3 is TGCAGTGCTCACAACCTCAGACAGGGGAGCACAGATACGCAGTATTTT.